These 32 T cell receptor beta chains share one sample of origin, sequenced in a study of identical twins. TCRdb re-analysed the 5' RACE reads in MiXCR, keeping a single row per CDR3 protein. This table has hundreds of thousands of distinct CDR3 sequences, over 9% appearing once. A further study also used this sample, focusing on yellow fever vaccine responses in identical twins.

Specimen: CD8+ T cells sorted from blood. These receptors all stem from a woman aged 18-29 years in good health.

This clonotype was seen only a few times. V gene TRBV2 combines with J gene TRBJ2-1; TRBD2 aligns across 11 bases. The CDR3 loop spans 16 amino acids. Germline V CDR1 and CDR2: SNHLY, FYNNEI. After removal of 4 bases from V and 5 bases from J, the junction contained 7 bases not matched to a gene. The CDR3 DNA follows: TGTGCCAGCAGTGGTATACTAGCGGGAGTCCACAATGAGCAGTTCTTC. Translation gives CASSGILAGVHNEQFF.

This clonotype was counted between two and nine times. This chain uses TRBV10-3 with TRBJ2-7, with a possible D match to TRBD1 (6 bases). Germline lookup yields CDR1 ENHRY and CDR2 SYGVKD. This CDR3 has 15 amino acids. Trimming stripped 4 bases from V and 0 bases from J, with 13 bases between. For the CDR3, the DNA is TGTGCCATCAGTGCGGGACACCGAAGCTCCTACGAGCAGTACGTC. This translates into CAISAGHRSSYEQYV.

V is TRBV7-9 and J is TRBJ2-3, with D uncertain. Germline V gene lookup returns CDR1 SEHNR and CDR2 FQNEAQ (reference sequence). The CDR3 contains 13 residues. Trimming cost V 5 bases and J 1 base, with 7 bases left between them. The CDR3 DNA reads TGTGCCAGCAGCCCTGCTGGCACAGATACGCAGTATTTT. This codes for CASSPAGTDTQYF.

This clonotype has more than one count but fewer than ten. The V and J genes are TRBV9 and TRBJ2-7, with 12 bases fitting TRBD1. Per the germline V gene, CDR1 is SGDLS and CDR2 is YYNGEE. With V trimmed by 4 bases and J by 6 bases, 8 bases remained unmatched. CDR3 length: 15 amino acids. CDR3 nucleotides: TGTGCCAGCAGCCCCTGGGACAGGGGGCTGGTCGAGCAGTACTTC. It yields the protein CASSPWDRGLVEQYF.

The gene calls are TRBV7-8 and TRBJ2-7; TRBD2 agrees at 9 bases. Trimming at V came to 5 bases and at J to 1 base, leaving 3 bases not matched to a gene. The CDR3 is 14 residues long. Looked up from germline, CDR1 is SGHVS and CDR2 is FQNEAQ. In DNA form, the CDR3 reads TGTGCCAGCAGCGTTAGCGGGAGTTCCTACGAGCAGTACGTC. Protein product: CASSVSGSSYEQYV.

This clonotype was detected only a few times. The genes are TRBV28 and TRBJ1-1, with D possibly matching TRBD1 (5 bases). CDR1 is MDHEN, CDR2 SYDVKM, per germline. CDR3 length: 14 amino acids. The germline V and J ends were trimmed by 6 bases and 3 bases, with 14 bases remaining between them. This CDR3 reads CASSLSGGYTEAFF. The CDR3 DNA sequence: TGTGCCAGCAGCCTCAGCGGGGGTTACACTGAAGCTTTCTTT. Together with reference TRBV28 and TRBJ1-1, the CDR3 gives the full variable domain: DVKVTQSSRYLVKRTGEKVFLECVQDMDHENMFWYRQDPGLGLRLIYFSYDVKMKEKGDIPEGYSVSREKKERFSLILESASTNQTSMYLCASSLSGGYTEAFFGQGTRLTVV.

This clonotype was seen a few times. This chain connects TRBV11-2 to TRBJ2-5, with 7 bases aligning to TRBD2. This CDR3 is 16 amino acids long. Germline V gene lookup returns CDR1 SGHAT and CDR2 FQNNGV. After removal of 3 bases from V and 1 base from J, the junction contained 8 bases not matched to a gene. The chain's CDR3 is CASSLVAGTGQETQYF. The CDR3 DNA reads TGTGCCAGCAGCTTGGTAGCGGGTACTGGCCAAGAGACCCAGTACTTC.

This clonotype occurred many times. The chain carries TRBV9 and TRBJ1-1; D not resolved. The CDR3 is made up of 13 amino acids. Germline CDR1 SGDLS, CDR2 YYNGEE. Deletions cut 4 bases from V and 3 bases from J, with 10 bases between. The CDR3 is CASSPPRDTEAFF. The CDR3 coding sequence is TGTGCCAGCAGCCCCCCTAGGGACACTGAAGCTTTCTTT.

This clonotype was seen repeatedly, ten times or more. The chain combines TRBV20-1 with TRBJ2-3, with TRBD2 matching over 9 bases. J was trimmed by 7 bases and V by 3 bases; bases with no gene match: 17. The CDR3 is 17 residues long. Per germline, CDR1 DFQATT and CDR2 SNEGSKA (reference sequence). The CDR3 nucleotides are TGCAGTGCTAGTTTTCCATCTAGCGGGAACCTCGGCAATACGCAGTATTTT. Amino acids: CSASFPSSGNLGNTQYF.

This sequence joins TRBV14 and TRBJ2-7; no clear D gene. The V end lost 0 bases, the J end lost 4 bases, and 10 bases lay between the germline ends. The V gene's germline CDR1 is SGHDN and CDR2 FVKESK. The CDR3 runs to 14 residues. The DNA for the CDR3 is TGTGCCAGCAGCCAAGACCTTTCTGGTTACGAGCAGTACTTC. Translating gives CASSQDLSGYEQYF.

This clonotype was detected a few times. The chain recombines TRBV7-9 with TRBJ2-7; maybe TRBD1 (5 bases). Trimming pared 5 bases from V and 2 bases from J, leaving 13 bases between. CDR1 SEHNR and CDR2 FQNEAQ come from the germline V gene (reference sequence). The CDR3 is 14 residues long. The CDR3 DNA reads TGTGCCAGCAGCCCCGACAGCTATCCCTACGAGCAGTACGTC. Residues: CASSPDSYPYEQYV.

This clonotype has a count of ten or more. The CDR3 sequence is CSARTDWQETQYF. The CDR3 nucleotides read TGCAGTGCTAGAACGGACTGGCAAGAGACCCAGTACTTC. The chain uses TRBV20-1 and TRBJ2-5, with TRBD2 as a possible D gene (5 bases). Per the germline V gene, CDR1 is DFQATT and CDR2 is SNEGSKA (reference sequence). V lost 2 bases and J 2 bases, leaving 9 bases between the germline ends. This CDR3 is built from 13 residues.

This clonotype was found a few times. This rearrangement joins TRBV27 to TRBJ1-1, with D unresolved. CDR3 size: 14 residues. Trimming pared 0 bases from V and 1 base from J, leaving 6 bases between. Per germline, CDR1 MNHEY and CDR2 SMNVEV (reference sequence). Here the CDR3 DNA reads TGTGCCAGCAGTTTATCGAAAAGGAACACTGAAGCTTTCTTT. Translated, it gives CASSLSKRNTEAFF.

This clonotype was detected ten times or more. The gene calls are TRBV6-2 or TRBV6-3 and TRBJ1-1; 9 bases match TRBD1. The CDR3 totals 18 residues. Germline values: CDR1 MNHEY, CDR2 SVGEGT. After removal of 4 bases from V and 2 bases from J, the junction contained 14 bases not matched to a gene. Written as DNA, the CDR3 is TGTGCCAGCAGTTCTGGAAGGGACAGGGATTGGGGTAACACTGAAGCTTTCTTT. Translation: CASSSGRDRDWGNTEAFF.

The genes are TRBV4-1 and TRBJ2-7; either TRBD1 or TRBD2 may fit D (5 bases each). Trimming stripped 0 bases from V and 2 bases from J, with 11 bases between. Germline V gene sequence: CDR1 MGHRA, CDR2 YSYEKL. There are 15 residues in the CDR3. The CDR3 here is CASSQDYPGPYEQYF. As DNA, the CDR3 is TGCGCCAGCAGCCAAGATTATCCGGGACCCTACGAGCAGTACTTC.

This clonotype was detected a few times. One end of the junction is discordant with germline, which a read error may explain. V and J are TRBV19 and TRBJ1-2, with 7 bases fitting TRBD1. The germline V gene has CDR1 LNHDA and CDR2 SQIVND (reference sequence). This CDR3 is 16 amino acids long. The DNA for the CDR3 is TGTGCCAGTATTATAGGAGGGACAGACCGATCCTATGGCTACACCTTC. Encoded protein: CASIIGGTDRSYGYTF.

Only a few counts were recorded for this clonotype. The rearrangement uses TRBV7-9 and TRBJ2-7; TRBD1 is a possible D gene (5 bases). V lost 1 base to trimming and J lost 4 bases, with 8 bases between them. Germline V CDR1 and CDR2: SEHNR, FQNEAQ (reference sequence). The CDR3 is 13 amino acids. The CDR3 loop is CASSLGQLYEQYV. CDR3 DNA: TGTGCCAGCAGCTTAGGACAGCTTTACGAGCAGTACGTC.

DNA for the CDR3: TGTGCCAGCAGTGAAGCGACGTTACTAGCGAGCTACGAGCAGTACTTC. It translates to CASSEATLLASYEQYF. The chain uses TRBV6-1 and TRBJ2-7; 7 bases are a match to TRBD2. This CDR3 spans 16 amino acids. From germline, CDR1 is MNHNS and CDR2 SASEGT. The J segment lost 3 bases and the V segment lost 0 bases, leaving 8 bases of the junction unmatched.

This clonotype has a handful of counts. CDR3 nucleotides: TGTGCCAGTCAAATACCCGGGGCCAACGTCCTGACTTTC. Translated, it gives CASQIPGANVLTF. The chain uses TRBV2 and TRBJ2-6; D remains ambiguous. The V end was cut by 9 bases, the J end by 4 bases, with 10 bases between. Germline CDR1 and CDR2: SNHLY and FYNNEI. There are 13 residues in the CDR3.

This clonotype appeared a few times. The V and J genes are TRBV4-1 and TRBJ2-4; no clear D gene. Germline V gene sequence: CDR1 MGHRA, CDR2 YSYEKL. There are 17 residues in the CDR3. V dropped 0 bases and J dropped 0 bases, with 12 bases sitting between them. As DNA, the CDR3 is TGCGCCAGCAGCCAAGATTGGACGAGCCTAGCCAAAAACATTCAGTACTTC. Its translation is CASSQDWTSLAKNIQYF.

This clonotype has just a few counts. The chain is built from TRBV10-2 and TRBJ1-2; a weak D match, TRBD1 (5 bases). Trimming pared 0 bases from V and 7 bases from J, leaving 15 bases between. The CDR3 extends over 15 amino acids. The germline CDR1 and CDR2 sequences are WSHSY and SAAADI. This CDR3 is CASSESEGAQGGYTF. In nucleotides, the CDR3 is TGCGCCAGCAGTGAGTCTGAAGGGGCGCAAGGTGGCTACACCTTC.

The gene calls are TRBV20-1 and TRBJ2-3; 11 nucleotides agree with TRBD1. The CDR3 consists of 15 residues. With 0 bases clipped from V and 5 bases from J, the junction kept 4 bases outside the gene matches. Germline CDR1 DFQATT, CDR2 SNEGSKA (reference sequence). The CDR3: CSARDWTGGLDTQYF. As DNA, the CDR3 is TGCAGTGCTAGAGATTGGACAGGGGGCTTAGATACGCAGTATTTT.

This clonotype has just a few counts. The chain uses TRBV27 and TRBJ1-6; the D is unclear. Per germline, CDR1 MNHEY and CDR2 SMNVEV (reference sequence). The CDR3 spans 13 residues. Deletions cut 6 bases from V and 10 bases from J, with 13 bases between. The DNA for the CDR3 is TGTGCCAGCAGCTTCCCGTCGAGGTCACCCCTCCACTTT. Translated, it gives CASSFPSRSPLHF.

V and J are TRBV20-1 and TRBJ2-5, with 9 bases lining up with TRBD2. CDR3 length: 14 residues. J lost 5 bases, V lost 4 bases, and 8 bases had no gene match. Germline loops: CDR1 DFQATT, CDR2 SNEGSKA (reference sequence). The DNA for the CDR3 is TGCAGTGCTATTAGCGGGAGTGGAAAGGAGACCCAGTACTTC. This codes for CSAISGSGKETQYF.

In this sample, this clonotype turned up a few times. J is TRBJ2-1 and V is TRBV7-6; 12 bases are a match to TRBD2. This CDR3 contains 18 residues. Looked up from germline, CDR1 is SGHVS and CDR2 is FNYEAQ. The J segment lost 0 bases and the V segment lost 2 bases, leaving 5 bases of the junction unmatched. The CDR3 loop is CASSLTGLAGLSYNEQFF. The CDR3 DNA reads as TGTGCCAGCAGCTTAACGGGACTAGCGGGCCTCTCCTACAATGAGCAGTTCTTC. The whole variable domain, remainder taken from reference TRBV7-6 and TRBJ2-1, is GAGVSQSPRYKVTKRGQDVALRCDPISGHVSLYWYRQALGQGPEFLTYFNYEAQQDKSGLPNDRFSAERPEGSISTLTIQRTEQRDSAMYRCASSLTGLAGLSYNEQFFGPGTRLTVL.

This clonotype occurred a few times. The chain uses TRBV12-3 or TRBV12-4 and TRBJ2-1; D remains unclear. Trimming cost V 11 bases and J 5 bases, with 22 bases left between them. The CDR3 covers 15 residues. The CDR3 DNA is TGTGCCTCCTGCCAAGAGTCGGTGTGGGACAATGAGCAGTTCTTC. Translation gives CASCQESVWDNEQFF.

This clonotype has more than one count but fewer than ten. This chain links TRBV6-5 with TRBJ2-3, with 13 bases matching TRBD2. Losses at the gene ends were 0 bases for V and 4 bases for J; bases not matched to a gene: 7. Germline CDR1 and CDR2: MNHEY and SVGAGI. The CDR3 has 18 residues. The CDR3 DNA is TGTGCCAGCAGTTACTCGAGGACTAGCGGGAGCCTTGCAGATACGCAGTATTTT. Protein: CASSYSRTSGSLADTQYF.

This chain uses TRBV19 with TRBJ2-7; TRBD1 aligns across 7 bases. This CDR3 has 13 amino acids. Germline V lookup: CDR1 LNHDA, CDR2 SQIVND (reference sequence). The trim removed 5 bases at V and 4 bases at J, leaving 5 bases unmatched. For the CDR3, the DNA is TGTGCCAGTAGTCCGAGGACAGGTTACGAGCAGTACGTC. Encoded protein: CASSPRTGYEQYV.

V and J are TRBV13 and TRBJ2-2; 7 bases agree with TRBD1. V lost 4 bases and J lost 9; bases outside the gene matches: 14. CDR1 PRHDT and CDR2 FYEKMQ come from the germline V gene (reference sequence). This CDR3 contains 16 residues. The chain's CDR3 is CASSSGRTGRGRELFF. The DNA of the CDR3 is TGTGCCAGCAGCTCTGGAAGGACAGGAAGAGGTCGGGAGCTGTTTTTT.

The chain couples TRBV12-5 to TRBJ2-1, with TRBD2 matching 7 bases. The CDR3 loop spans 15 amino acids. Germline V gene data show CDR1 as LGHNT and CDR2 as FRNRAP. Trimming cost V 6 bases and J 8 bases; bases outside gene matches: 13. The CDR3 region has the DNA TGTGCTAGTGGCCTTAGCGGGCGGGCGAGGTATGAGCAGTTCTTC. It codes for CASGLSGRARYEQFF.

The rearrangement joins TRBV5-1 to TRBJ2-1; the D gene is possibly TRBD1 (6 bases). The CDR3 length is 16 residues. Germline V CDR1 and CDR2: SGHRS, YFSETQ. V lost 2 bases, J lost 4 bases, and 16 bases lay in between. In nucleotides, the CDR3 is TGCGCCAGCAGCTTCGATTCGTATGACAGGTACAATGAGCAGTTCTTC. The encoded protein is CASSFDSYDRYNEQFF. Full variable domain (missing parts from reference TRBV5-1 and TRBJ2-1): KAGVTQTPRYLIKTRGQQVTLSCSPISGHRSVSWYQQTPGQGLQFLFEYFSETQRNKGNFPGRFSGRQFSNSRSEMNVSTLELGDSALYLCASSFDSYDRYNEQFFGPGTRLTVL.

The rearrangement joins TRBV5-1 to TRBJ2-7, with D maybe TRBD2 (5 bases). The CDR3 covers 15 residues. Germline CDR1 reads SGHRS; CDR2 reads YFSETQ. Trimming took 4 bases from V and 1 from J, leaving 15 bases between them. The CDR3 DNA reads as TGCGCCAGCAGCGACGAGCGGTATCTATCCTACGAGCAGTACTTC. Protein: CASSDERYLSYEQYF. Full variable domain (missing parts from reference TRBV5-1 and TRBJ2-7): KAGVTQTPRYLIKTRGQQVTLSCSPISGHRSVSWYQQTPGQGLQFLFEYFSETQRNKGNFPGRFSGRQFSNSRSEMNVSTLELGDSALYLCASSDERYLSYEQYFGPGTRLTVT.